This entry is about one TCR beta chain. Data came from immunoSEQ multiplex PCR; TCRdb stores just in-frame clones and leaves some out. The table has approximately 180,000 clones, roughly 84% seen once; the top ten hold about 20%. Germline V lookup: CDR1 MNHEY, CDR2 SVGAGI. With 10 bases clipped from V and 8 bases from J, the junction kept 14 bases outside the gene matches. CDR3 length: 14 amino acids. This record comes from a study of blood T cell repertoires in COVID-19. In the study overall: Samples of COVID-19 (acute and convalescent) were obtained from the United States, Italy and Spain.

Sequencing was performed on peripheral blood. The receptor comes from a person aged 70 to 80 with COVID-19, enrolled during active disease. V usage is TRBV6-5 and J usage is TRBJ1-5; TRBD1 matches 7 bases. CDR3 sequence: CATLQRDRVEPQHF. CDR3 sequence (DNA): TGTGCCACCCTCCAAAGAGACAGGGTCGAGCCCCAGCATTTT.